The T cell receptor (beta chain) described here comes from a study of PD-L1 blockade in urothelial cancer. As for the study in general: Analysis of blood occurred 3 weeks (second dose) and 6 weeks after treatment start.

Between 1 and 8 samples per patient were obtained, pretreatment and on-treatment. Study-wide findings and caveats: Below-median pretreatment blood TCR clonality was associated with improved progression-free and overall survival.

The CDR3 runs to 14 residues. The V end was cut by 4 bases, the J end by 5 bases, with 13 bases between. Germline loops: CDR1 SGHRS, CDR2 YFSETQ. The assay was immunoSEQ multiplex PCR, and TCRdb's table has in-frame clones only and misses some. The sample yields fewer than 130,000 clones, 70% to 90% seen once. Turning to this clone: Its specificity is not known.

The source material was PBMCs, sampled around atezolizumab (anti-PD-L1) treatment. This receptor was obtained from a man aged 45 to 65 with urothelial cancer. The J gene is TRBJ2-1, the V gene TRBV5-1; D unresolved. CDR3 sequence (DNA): TGCGCCAGCAGCCCTACCGAACTGAACAATGAGCAGTTCTTC. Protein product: CASSPTELNNEQFF.